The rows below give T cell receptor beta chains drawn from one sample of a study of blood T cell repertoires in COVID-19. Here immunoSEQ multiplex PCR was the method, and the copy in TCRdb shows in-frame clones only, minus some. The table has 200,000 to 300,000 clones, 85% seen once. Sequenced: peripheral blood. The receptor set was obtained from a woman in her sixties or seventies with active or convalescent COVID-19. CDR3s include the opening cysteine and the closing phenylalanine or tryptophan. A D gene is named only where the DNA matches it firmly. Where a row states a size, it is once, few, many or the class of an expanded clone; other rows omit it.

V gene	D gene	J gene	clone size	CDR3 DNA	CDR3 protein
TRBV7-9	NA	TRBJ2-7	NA	TGTGCCAGCAGCTCAGGACAGAAAAACGAGCAGTACTTC	CASSSGQKNEQYF
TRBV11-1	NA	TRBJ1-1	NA	TGTGCCAGCAGCCCTAGCGAGCGGAACACTGAAGCTTTCTTT	CASSPSERNTEAFF
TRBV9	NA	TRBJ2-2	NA	TGTGCCAGCAGCGTAGACCCCATCTCAGGGCTGACGAACACCGGGGAGCTGTTTTTT	CASSVDPISGLTNTGELFF
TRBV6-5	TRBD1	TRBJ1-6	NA	TGTGCCAGCAGTCTGACCGGGACAGCTTCACCCCTCCACTTT	CASSLTGTASPLHF
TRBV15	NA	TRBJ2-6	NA	TGTGCCACCAGCAGATCCGCGGGCTCTGGGGCCAACGTCCTGACTTTC	CATSRSAGSGANVLTF
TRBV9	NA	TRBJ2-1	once	TGTGCCAGCAGCGTAGGCGGGATAAACAATGAGCAGTTCTTC	CASSVGGINNEQFF
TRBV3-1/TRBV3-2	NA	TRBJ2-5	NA	TGTGCCAGCAGCCAAGGGACTCGCCGTGGAGAGACCCAGTACTTC	CASSQGTRRGETQYF
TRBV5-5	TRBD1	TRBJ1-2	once	TGTGCCAGCAGCTCATCCGGGACAGGGGGCGATGACTATGGCTACACCTTC	CASSSSGTGGDDYGYTF
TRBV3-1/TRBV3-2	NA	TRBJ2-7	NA	TGTGCCAGCAGCCCCTCCTTAGAGTACGAGCAGTACTTC	CASSPSLEYEQYF
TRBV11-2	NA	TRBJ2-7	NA	TGTGCCAGCAGCTTAGCGGGGATCCAGAACGAGCAGTACTTC	CASSLAGIQNEQYF
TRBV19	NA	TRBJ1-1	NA	TGTGCCAGTAGTATAGGCCACACAGGAGTGGCGGCTTTCTTT	CASSIGHTGVAAFF
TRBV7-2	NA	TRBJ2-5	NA	TGTGCCAGCAGCTTAGTAGCAGACCAAGAGACCCAGTACTTC	CASSLVADQETQYF
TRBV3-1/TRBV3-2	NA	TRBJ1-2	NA	TGTGCCAGCAGCCGACCAGGGCAGGACTATGGCTACACCTTC	CASSRPGQDYGYTF
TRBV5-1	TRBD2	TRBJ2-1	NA	TGCGCCAGCAGCAATAGACTAGCGGAGTACAATGAGCAGTTCTTC	CASSNRLAEYNEQFF
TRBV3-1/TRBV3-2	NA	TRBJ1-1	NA	TGTGCCAGCAGCCCCCCCCCGGGAGGGAGAACTGAAGCTTTCTTT	CASSPPPGGRTEAFF
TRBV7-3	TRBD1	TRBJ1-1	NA	TGTGCCAGCAGCTTGGACAGGGTGAACACTGAAGCTTTCTTT	CASSLDRVNTEAFF
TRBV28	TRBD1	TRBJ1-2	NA	TGTGCCAGCAGTTCGCCCTCCCGGACAGGGACCTATGGCTACACCTTC	CASSSPSRTGTYGYTF
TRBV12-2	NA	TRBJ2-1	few	TGTGCAGGGAGGGCCGAAACCTACAATGAGCAGTTCTTC	CAGRAETYNEQFF
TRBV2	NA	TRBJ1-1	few	TGTGCCAGGACTATAACAGTGGATACTGAAGCTTTCTTT	CARTITVDTEAFF
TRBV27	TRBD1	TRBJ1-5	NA	TGTGCCAGCAGTCCACTCCGGGACAGTAGCAATCAGCCCCAGCATTTT	CASSPLRDSSNQPQHF
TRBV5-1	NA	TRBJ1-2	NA	TGCGCCAGCAGCTTGGAAGGAGCTAACTATGGCTACACCTTC	CASSLEGANYGYTF
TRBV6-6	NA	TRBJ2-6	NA	TGTGCCAGCAGTCAGGGGTCTGGGGCCAACGTCCTGACTTTC	CASSQGSGANVLTF
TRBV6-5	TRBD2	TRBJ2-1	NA	TGTGCCAGCAGTTACGCTGGGACTAGCTTGGGTGAGCAGTTCTTC	CASSYAGTSLGEQFF
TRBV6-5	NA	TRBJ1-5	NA	TGTGCCAGCACCCCCAACACCGCTAGCAATCAGCCCCAGCATTTT	CASTPNTASNQPQHF
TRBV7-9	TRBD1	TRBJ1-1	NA	TGTGCCAGCAGCCCAAGACAGGGGATGAGCACTGAAGCTTTCTTT	CASSPRQGMSTEAFF
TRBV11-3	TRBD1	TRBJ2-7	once	TGTGCCAGCAGCGGATCCGGGACAGGGAGGTTCGAGCAGTACTTC	CASSGSGTGRFEQYF
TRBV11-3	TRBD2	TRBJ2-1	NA	TGTGCCAGCAGCCAGGCCGGACTAGCATGGGATGAGCAGTTCTTC	CASSQAGLAWDEQFF
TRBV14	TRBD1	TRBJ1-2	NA	TGTGCCAGCAGCCATCTCGGACAGGGGGGCAGTTTTAACTATGGCTACACCTTC	CASSHLGQGGSFNYGYTF
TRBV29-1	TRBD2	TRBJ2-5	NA	TGCAGCGTTGCAACTAGCGGGGGGTTCGAGACCCAGTACTTC	CSVATSGGFETQYF
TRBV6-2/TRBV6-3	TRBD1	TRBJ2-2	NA	TGTGCCAGCAGCCCAGACAGGGGGAAGGCCGGGGAGCTGTTTTTT	CASSPDRGKAGELFF
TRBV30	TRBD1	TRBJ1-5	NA	TGTGCCTGGAGGGGACAGGGAACTCAGCCCCAGCATTTT	CAWRGQGTQPQHF
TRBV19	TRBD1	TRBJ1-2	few	TGTGCCAGTAGTATAAGGCCAGGGGGTGACTATGGCTACACCTTC	CASSIRPGGDYGYTF
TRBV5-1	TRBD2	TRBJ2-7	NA	TGCGCCAGCAGCTCACTAGCGGGAGCCTACGAGCAGTACTTC	CASSSLAGAYEQYF
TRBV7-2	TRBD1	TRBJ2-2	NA	TGTGCCAGCAGGCCCAGAGGGACAGTAAACACCGGGGAGCTGTTTTTT	CASRPRGTVNTGELFF
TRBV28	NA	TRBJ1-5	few	TGTGCCAGCAGTACGACAGATTATCAGCCCCAGCATTTT	CASSTTDYQPQHF
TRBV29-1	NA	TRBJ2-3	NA	TGCAGCCTATATACGAGCACAGATACGCAGTATTTT	CSLYTSTDTQYF
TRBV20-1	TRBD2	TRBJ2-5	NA	TGCAGTGCTAGTCTAGCGGGGGCCCCGTACCAAGAGACCCAGTACTTC	CSASLAGAPYQETQYF
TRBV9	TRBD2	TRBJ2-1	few	TGTGCCAGCAGCGTAGGAGTAGCGGGGTACAATGAGCAGTTCTTC	CASSVGVAGYNEQFF
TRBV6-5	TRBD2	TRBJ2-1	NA	TGTGCCAGCATATCGACTAGCGGGAGGGCGGGTGAGCAGTTCTTC	CASISTSGRAGEQFF
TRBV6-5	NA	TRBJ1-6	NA	TGTGCCAGCTCCGAACTGGTGGGCAATTCACCCCTCCACTTT	CASSELVGNSPLHF
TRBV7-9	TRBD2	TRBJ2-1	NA	TGTGCCAGCAGCCCTTTAACCGTGGCGGGAGCGTTGTTGAATGAGCAGTTCTTC	CASSPLTVAGALLNEQFF
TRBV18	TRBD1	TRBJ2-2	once	TGTGCCAGCTCACCCCGGGACAGGTCCCCCGGGGAGCTGTTTTTT	CASSPRDRSPGELFF
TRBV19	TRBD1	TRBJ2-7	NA	TGTGCCAGTAGTATCGGACAGGGCCGGTCCTACGAGCAGTACTTC	CASSIGQGRSYEQYF